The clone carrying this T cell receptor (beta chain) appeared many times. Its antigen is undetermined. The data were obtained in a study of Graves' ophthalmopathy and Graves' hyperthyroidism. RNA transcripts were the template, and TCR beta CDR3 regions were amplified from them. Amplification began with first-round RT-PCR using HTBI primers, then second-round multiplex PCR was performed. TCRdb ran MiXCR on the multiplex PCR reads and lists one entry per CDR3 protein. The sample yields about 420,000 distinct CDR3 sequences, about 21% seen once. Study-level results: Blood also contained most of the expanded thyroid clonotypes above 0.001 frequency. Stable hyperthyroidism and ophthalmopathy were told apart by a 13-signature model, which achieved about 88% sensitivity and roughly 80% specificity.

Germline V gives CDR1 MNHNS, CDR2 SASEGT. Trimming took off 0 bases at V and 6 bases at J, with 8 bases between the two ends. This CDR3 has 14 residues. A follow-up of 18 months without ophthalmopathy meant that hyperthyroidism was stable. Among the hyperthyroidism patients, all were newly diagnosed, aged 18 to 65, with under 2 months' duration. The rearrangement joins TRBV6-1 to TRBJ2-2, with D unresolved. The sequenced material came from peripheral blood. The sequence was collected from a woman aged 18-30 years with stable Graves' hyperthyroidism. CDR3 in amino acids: CASSEAVAPGELFF. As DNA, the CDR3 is TGTGCCAGCAGTGAAGCCGTCGCTCCCGGGGAGCTGTTTTTT.